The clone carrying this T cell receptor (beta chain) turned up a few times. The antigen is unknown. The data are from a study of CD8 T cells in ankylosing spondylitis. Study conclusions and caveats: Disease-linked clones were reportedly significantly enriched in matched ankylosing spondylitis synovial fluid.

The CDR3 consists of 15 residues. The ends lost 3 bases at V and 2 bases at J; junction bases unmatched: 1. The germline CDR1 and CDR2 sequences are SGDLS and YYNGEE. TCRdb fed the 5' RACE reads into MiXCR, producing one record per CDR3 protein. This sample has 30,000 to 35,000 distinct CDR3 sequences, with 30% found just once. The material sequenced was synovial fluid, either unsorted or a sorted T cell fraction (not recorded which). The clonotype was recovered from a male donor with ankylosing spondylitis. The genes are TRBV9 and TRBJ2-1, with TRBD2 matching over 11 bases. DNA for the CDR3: TGTGCCAGCAGCGATAGCGGGAGGGCCTACAATGAGCAGTTCTTC. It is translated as CASSDSGRAYNEQFF.